This T cell receptor (beta chain) was found in a study of T-cell reconstitution after alpha-beta-depleted transplantation in children. Overall study results and limits: Fresh T-cell production supplied most of the T-cell counts and diversity seen one year after transplant. Some patients owed their high day-60 TCRbeta diversity to surviving recipient T cells and thymic progenitors. The origin of alpha-beta T cells about two months after transplant was reportedly several hundred expanded graft clones.

Molecular barcoding with unique molecular identifiers was used for the TCRbeta library. TCRdb re-analysed the PCR reads in MiXCR, keeping a single row per CDR3 protein. The sample lists approximately 120,000 distinct CDR3 sequences; roughly 10% were seen once. Germline V CDR1 and CDR2: DFQATT, SNEGSKA (reference sequence). The J segment lost 8 bases and the V segment lost 6 bases, leaving 20 bases of the junction unmatched. CDR3 length equals 17 residues. Points on this clonotype: The antigen is not known.

This material consisted of PBMCs, mostly from graft donor cells, taken 180 days after TCRalphabeta/CD19-depleted stem cell transplant. The sequence derives from a girl under three years old who had a stem cell transplant for combined immunodeficiency, so the T cells may come from the graft donor. V gene TRBV20-1 combines with J gene TRBJ2-1, with TRBD2 matching 9 bases. The CDR3 DNA is TGCAGTGCCCCTGCCGGGGGGCGCCTACTAGCGGGTGATGAGCAGTTCTTC. Translated, it gives CSAPAGGRLLAGDEQFF.